These T cell receptor beta chains were read from a single sample in a study of blood T cells in healthy people across ages. In TCRdb, the 5' RACE reads were re-called with MiXCR into one record per CDR3 protein. The table shows about 680,000 distinct CDR3 sequences, with 45% to 50% occurring only once. Sequencing input: blood. These receptors came from a woman in her sixties or seventies in good health. Each CDR3 is given with its conserved first and last residue. The order of the fields is clone size, V gene, D gene, J gene, CDR3 DNA, CDR3 protein. D genes are given only for firm matches. Clone size appears in some rows only: once, few, many, or a class for an expanded clone.

>few|TRBV20-1|TRBD1|TRBJ2-7
TGCAGTGCTAAATCACAGGGGACCTACGAGCAGTACTTC
CSAKSQGTYEQYF
>NA|TRBV20-1|NA|TRBJ2-4
TGCAGCGCTGGGAACTTAGCCAAAAACATTCAGTACTTC
CSAGNLAKNIQYF
>NA|TRBV4-3|NA|TRBJ1-4
TGCGCCAGCAGCCCCGCGAAGCTCTCAACTAATGAAAAACTGTTTTTT
CASSPAKLSTNEKLFF
>NA|TRBV15|NA|TRBJ2-1
TGTGCCACCAGCAGAGTTACGATCTACAATGAGCAGTTCTTC
CATSRVTIYNEQFF
>NA|TRBV5-1|TRBD1|TRBJ1-6
TGCGCCAGCAGCCCGACAGGGACTCAATCACCCCTCCACTTT
CASSPTGTQSPLHF
>once|TRBV20-1|TRBD2|TRBJ2-7
TGCAGTGCTTCTAGCGGGGAGCTAGGCGAGCAGTACTTC
CSASSGELGEQYF
>NA|TRBV15|TRBD1|TRBJ2-1
TGTGCTACCAGCAGAGGAAACAGGGGGCAGGAGCAGTTCTTC
CATSRGNRGQEQFF
>NA|TRBV20-1|NA|TRBJ2-7
TGCAGTGCTAGAGATCTCCGGCGAAACTCCTACGAGCAGTACTTC
CSARDLRRNSYEQYF
>NA|TRBV20-1|NA|TRBJ2-3
TGCAGTGCTAGAGATACTCGCGGTAGCACAGATACGCAGTATTTT
CSARDTRGSTDTQYF
>NA|TRBV27|NA|TRBJ2-5
TGTGCCAGCAGTTTCGGGCAGGGGTTCGTGGAGACCCAGTACTTC
CASSFGQGFVETQYF
>NA|TRBV20-1|NA|TRBJ2-1
TGCAGTGCAGAGTACGAGGGGCCCCCAAACAATGAGCAGTTCTTC
CSAEYEGPPNNEQFF
>NA|TRBV5-1|TRBD1|TRBJ2-7
TGCGCCAGCAGTGACGGACAGGGGCGTGGTAGCTCCTACGAGCAGTACTTC
CASSDGQGRGSSYEQYF
>NA|TRBV28|NA|TRBJ1-1
TGTGCCAGCAGCCGGACCGGGGTGAACACTCAAGCTTTCTTT
CASSRTGVNTQAFF
>few|TRBV6-1|NA|TRBJ1-1
TGTGCCAGCAGACAGATAGTGAACACTGAAGCTTTCTTT
CASRQIVNTEAFF
>NA|TRBV29-1|NA|TRBJ1-6
TGCAGCGTTGGGCAGGACCTTAATTCACCCCTCCACTTT
CSVGQDLNSPLHF
>few|TRBV20-1|TRBD2|TRBJ2-7
TGCAGTGCTCGACTAGCGGGAGAACGAGTGGTTCAGTACTTC
CSARLAGERVVQYF
>NA|TRBV20-1|TRBD1|TRBJ1-1
TGCAGTGCTAGAGGAGGACAGGGGGCCGATATTATGAACACTGAAGCTTTCTTT
CSARGGQGADIMNTEAFF
>NA|TRBV7-9|TRBD2|TRBJ2-2
TGTGCCAGCAGCTTAAGGGCGGGAGCGAACACCGGGGAGCTGTTTTTT
CASSLRAGANTGELFF
>NA|TRBV4-2|NA|TRBJ2-7
TGTGCCAGCAGCCAAGAAGGTAGCGGCGCCTACGAGCAGTACTTC
CASSQEGSGAYEQYF
>NA|TRBV7-9|NA|TRBJ2-3
TGTGCCAGCAGCTTTCAAGAACCCACAGATACGCAGTATTTT
CASSFQEPTDTQYF
>few|TRBV4-3|TRBD1|TRBJ2-5
TGCGCCAGCAGCCATTCTGGACAGGGGGCCCAAGAGACCCAGTACTTC
CASSHSGQGAQETQYF
>NA|TRBV6-1|NA|TRBJ1-1
TGTGCCAGCAGTCTTAGGGGGGCCCTGAACACTGAAGCTTTCTTT
CASSLRGALNTEAFF
>few|TRBV6-2/TRBV6-3|NA|TRBJ2-6
TGTGCCAGCAGAAAGACCGCAGATGCTCTGGGGGCCAACGTCCTGACTTTC
CASRKTADALGANVLTF
>few|TRBV7-2|NA|TRBJ2-1
TGTGCCAGCAGCTTCCAGATCGGGGTTGGTGAGCAGTTCTTC
CASSFQIGVGEQFF
>NA|TRBV29-1|TRBD1|TRBJ1-1
TGCAGCGTTGAGCCCCGACAGGGCACTGAAGCTTTCTTT
CSVEPRQGTEAFF
>NA|TRBV20-1|TRBD2|TRBJ2-1
TGCAGTGCTAGCACAGCGGGAGGGTACAATGAGCAGTTCTTC
CSASTAGGYNEQFF
>NA|TRBV10-3|TRBD1|TRBJ2-1
TGTGCCACACGACCACAGCCGGGACAGGGGAATGAGCAGTTCTTC
CATRPQPGQGNEQFF
>few|TRBV2|TRBD1|TRBJ2-7
TGTGCCAGCAGGGCCGGGACAGGGTTCTACGAGCAGTACTTC
CASRAGTGFYEQYF
>few|TRBV7-2|NA|TRBJ2-4
TGTGCCAGCAGCTTAGCCGGCCTTGGGGGGATGAAAAACATTCAGTACTTC
CASSLAGLGGMKNIQYF
>few|TRBV7-9|TRBD2|TRBJ2-3
TGTGCCAGCAGCTTAGCGCTAGCGGGGAGCACAGATACGCAGTATTTT
CASSLALAGSTDTQYF
>NA|TRBV5-1|NA|TRBJ2-2
TGCGCCGGCAGCTTGGGAGCAGGAGGCACCGGGGAGCTGTTTTTT
CAGSLGAGGTGELFF
>few|TRBV18|NA|TRBJ1-2
TGTGCCAGCTCACCGGGGCACCGAGGGGGATCGGACTACACCTTC
CASSPGHRGGSDYTF
>NA|TRBV25-1|NA|TRBJ2-7
TGTGCCGGCAGTGAGTACGGACGGTCCGCCCCCGAGCAGTACTTC
CAGSEYGRSAPEQYF
>few|TRBV7-2|NA|TRBJ2-7
TGTGCCAGCAGCCAATACCTCGGCGAGCAGTACTTC
CASSQYLGEQYF
>few|TRBV20-1|TRBD1|TRBJ1-1
TGCAGTGCTAGGTCCGAGGGGCAGGGGGAAACTGAAGCTTTCTTT
CSARSEGQGETEAFF
>few|TRBV9|NA|TRBJ2-1
TGTGCCAGCAGCGCCCACAAAGGAGAGCAGTTCTTC
CASSAHKGEQFF
>NA|TRBV7-2|TRBD1|TRBJ1-2
TGTGCCAGCAGCACGCTTACAGGGGTGCTCTATGGCTACACCTTC
CASSTLTGVLYGYTF
>NA|TRBV30|NA|TRBJ2-1
TGTGCCTGGCAGGACAGCATGAGCTCCTACAATGAGCAGTTCTTC
CAWQDSMSSYNEQFF
>NA|TRBV2|NA|TRBJ2-3
TGTGCCAGCAGTGATACAGGGAGAGATACGCAGTATTTT
CASSDTGRDTQYF
>few|TRBV4-1|TRBD1|TRBJ2-7
TGCGCCAGCAGCCCGGGGGTAATGTACATGGACAGGGGGTACTACGAGCAGTACTTC
CASSPGVMYMDRGYYEQYF
>NA|TRBV12-3/TRBV12-4|NA|TRBJ2-3
TGTGCCAGCAGTTTAGACACAGGGAGCCCCACAGATACGCAGTATTTT
CASSLDTGSPTDTQYF
>few|TRBV6-1|NA|TRBJ2-7
TGTGCCAGCAGTGAAAGGGGGGACGGCTACTACGAGCAGTACTTC
CASSERGDGYYEQYF
>NA|TRBV3-1|TRBD2|TRBJ2-7
TGTGCCAGCAGCCGACCGGGACTAGCGGGAGACTACGAGCAGTACTTC
CASSRPGLAGDYEQYF
>NA|TRBV7-3|NA|TRBJ2-3
TGTGCCAGCAGCCTCAGGGTGGACACAAACGCAGATACGCAGTATTTT
CASSLRVDTNADTQYF
>NA|TRBV28|NA|TRBJ1-5
TGTGCCAGCAGTTTATACCCCGACGGAACTAATCAGCCCCAGCATTTT
CASSLYPDGTNQPQHF
>few|TRBV12-3/TRBV12-4|NA|TRBJ2-6
TGTGCCAGCAGTTTACGCAGGGCCCTCTCTGGGGCCAACGTCCTGACTTTC
CASSLRRALSGANVLTF
>NA|TRBV6-6|NA|TRBJ2-3
TGTGCCAGCAGTTACGCCGGCTTCAATACGCAGTATTTT
CASSYAGFNTQYF
>once|TRBV6-5|NA|TRBJ1-1
TGTGCCAGCAGTGCCGCCTTGGTTGGTGGCGCTGAAGCTTTCTTT
CASSAALVGGAEAFF